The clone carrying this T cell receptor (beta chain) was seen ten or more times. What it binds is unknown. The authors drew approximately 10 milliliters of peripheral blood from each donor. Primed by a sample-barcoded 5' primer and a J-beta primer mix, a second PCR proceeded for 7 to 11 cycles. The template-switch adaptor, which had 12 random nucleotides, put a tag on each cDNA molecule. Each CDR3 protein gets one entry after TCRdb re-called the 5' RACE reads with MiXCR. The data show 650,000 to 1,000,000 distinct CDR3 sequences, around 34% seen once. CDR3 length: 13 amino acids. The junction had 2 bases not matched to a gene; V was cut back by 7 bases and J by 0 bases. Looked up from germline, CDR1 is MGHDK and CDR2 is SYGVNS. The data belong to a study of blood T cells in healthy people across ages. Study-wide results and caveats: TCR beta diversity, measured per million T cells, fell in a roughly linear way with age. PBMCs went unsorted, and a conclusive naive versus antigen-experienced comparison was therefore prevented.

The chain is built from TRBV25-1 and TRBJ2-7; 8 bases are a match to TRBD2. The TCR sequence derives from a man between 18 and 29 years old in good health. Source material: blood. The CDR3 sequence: CASTGTSSYEQYF. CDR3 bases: TGTGCCAGCACCGGGACTAGCTCCTACGAGCAGTACTTC.